One and the same sample provided the 14 T cell receptor beta chains below, sequenced in a study of blood T cell repertoires in COVID-19. Using immunoSEQ multiplex PCR, the repertoire was profiled, and TCRdb retains in-frame clones only, with some absent. Of approximately 150,000 clones listed, approximately 84% are singletons. Sequencing was done on a sample of peripheral blood. These TCRs come from a woman aged 80 or over with COVID-19, enrolled during active disease.

CDR3 loop: CASSESKVGGGQPQHF. CDR3 bases: TGCGCCAGCAGTGAGTCGAAGGTGGGAGGAGGTCAGCCCCAGCATTTT. The genes are TRBV10-1 and TRBJ1-5; no clear D gene. CDR3 length: 16 amino acids. CDR1 is WNHNN, CDR2 SYGVQD, per germline (reference sequence). V lost 0 bases, J lost 6 bases, and 15 bases lay in between.

The V and J genes are TRBV6-5 and TRBJ2-1, with 8 bases identical to TRBD2. This CDR3 has 16 residues. CDR1 is MNHEY and CDR2 is SVGAGI in the germline V gene. The trim removed 0 bases at V and 7 bases at J, leaving 8 bases unmatched. This chain's CDR3 is CASSYSGAGGWNEQFF. The CDR3 region has the DNA TGTGCCAGCAGTTACTCGGGGGCGGGAGGCTGGAATGAGCAGTTCTTC.

The chain links TRBV4-1 to TRBJ2-6, with D hard to call. Per germline, CDR1 MGHRA and CDR2 YSYEKL. V was trimmed by 5 bases and J by 0 bases, leaving 14 bases between them. This CDR3 comprises 17 residues. Here the CDR3 reads CASSSRVASSGANVLTF. In nucleotides, the CDR3 is TGCGCCAGCAGCTCACGGGTCGCAAGCTCTGGGGCCAACGTCCTGACTTTC.

The count of this clone is one. The chain has TRBV5-1 and TRBJ1-1; 10 bases line up with TRBD1. Per germline, CDR1 SGHRS and CDR2 YFSETQ. The J segment lost 4 bases and the V segment lost 4 bases, leaving 1 base of the junction unmatched. This CDR3 contains 13 residues. CDR3 sequence reads: CASSRTGGTEAFF. The CDR3 DNA sequence: TGCGCCAGCAGCAGGACAGGGGGCACTGAAGCTTTCTTT.

The J gene is TRBJ2-2, the V gene TRBV5-4; 12 bases align to TRBD1. This CDR3 is built from 16 residues. The junction had 4 bases not matched to a gene; V was cut back by 0 bases and J by 7 bases. Germline V CDR1 and CDR2: SGHNT, YYREEE (reference sequence). The CDR3 loop reads CASSLGDRGRSGELFF. CDR3 nucleotides: TGTGCCAGCAGCTTGGGGGACAGGGGGCGAAGCGGGGAGCTGTTTTTT.

The V call is TRBV6-6, the J call TRBJ1-1; D unresolved. Per germline, CDR1 MNHNY and CDR2 SVGAGI (reference sequence). This CDR3 comprises 11 residues. Deletions cut 7 bases from V and 0 bases from J, with 3 bases between. In nucleotides, the CDR3 is TGTGCCAGCACCTTGAACACTGAAGCTTTCTTT. The encoded protein is CASTLNTEAFF.

V usage is TRBV10-3 and J usage is TRBJ1-4; D unresolved. Trimming stripped 8 bases from V and 0 bases from J, with 7 bases between. This CDR3 comprises 13 residues. Germline V gives CDR1 ENHRY, CDR2 SYGVKD. In DNA, the CDR3 is TGTGCCATCGGAGTTTCAACTAATGAAAAACTGTTTTTT. Translation gives CAIGVSTNEKLFF.

The chain couples TRBV18 to TRBJ1-6, with a weak D call TRBD1 (6 bases). The CDR3 loop spans 16 amino acids. CDR1 and CDR2 from the germline V gene are KGHSH and LQKENI. Trimming took 5 bases from V and 7 from J, leaving 18 bases between them. CDR3 in amino acids: CASSALMDRSNSPLHF. CDR3 nucleotides: TGTGCCAGCTCAGCCCTTATGGACAGATCGAATTCACCCCTCCACTTT.

The chain is built from TRBV3-1 (or the pseudogene TRBV3-2) and TRBJ1-6; 7 bases match TRBD1. Per the germline V gene, CDR1 is LGHDT and CDR2 is YNNKEL (reference sequence). V lost 4 bases, J lost 9 bases, and 9 bases stayed unmatched. CDR3 length equals 15 residues. DNA for the CDR3: TGTGCCAGCAGCCTCCTTGGGACAGTGGGTTCACCCCTCCACTTT. It yields the protein CASSLLGTVGSPLHF.

The V and J genes are TRBV7-9 and TRBJ2-5; 11 bases are shared with TRBD2. The CDR3 length is 15 residues. The V segment lost 6 bases and the J segment 2 bases; nucleotides outside the gene matches: 5. The V gene's germline CDR1 is SEHNR and CDR2 FQNEAQ (reference sequence). The CDR3 loop reads CASSSGLADQETQYF. CDR3 in DNA: TGTGCCAGCAGTTCGGGACTAGCGGATCAAGAGACCCAGTACTTC.

V and J are TRBV28 and TRBJ1-2; D may be TRBD1 (6 bases). CDR1 is MDHEN and CDR2 is SYDVKM in the germline V gene. Trimming removed 4 bases at V and 4 bases at J, with 13 bases between. The length of the CDR3 is 14 residues. CDR3 loop: CASSSQGRAYGYTF. The DNA of the CDR3 is TGTGCCAGCAGTTCCCAGGGGAGGGCCTATGGCTACACCTTC.

This clone came up a few times. The chain carries TRBV2 and TRBJ2-2; 7 positions agree with TRBD2. The J segment lost 5 bases and the V segment lost 10 bases, leaving 7 bases of the junction unmatched. Germline V gene data show CDR1 as SNHLY and CDR2 as FYNNEI. This CDR3 has 13 residues. Written as DNA, the CDR3 is TGTGCCACCCAGCGGGGAGGGACCGGGGAGCTGTTTTTT. Encoded protein: CATQRGGTGELFF.

J is TRBJ1-2 and V is TRBV14; 9 positions match TRBD1. CDR3 length: 14 amino acids. V was pared by 4 bases and J by 8 bases, with 8 bases of the junction left unmatched. Germline loops: CDR1 SGHDN, CDR2 FVKESK. CDR3 loop: CASSLGQGLGGYTF. CDR3 in DNA: TGTGCCAGCAGCCTGGGACAGGGTCTTGGAGGCTACACCTTC.

The chain has TRBV4-2 and TRBJ2-1; 12 nucleotides line up with TRBD2. This CDR3 is built from 19 residues. The V gene's germline CDR1 is LGHNA and CDR2 YNFKEQ. Trimming at V came to 1 base and at J to 6 bases, leaving 13 bases not matched to a gene. For the CDR3, the DNA is TGTGCCAGCAGCCAAGCTGCGAGACTAGCGGGAGCAGGGGGCAATGAGCAGTTCTTC. Its translation is CASSQAARLAGAGGNEQFF.